This T cell receptor beta chain was recovered during a study of T-cell reconstitution after alpha-beta-depleted transplantation in children. Unique molecular identifiers were built into the TCRbeta library. TCRdb analysed the PCR reads with MiXCR anew, one entry per CDR3 protein. The sample lists about 540,000 distinct CDR3 sequences, around 20% occurring once. This TCR came from a human donor who donated a stem cell graft to a child with acute lymphoblastic leukemia. Sequencing used PBMCs from the stem cell graft donor, obtained from the stem cell graft.

The CDR3 region is CASSSIEIVTGELFF. DNA of the CDR3: TGTGCCAGCAGTTCCATAGAGATAGTGACCGGGGAGCTGTTTTTT. The rearrangement links TRBV12-3 or TRBV12-4 to TRBJ2-2; D not resolved. With 4 bases removed from V and 5 bases from J, the gap between germline ends came to 14 bases. The CDR3 consists of 15 residues.